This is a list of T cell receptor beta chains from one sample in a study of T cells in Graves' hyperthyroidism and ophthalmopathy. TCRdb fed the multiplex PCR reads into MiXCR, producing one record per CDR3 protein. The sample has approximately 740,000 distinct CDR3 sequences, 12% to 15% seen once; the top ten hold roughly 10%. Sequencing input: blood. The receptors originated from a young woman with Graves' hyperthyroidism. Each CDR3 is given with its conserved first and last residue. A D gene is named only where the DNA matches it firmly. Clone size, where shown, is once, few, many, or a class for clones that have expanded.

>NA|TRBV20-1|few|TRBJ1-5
TGCAGTGCTAGAGATCAGTGGGAAGGGACCCAGCCCCAGCATTTT
CSARDQWEGTQPQHF
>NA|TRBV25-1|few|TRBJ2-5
TGTGCCAGCAGTGAACCGGGACAAGGGTACCAAGAGACCCAGTACTTC
CASSEPGQGYQETQYF
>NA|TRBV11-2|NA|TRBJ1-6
TGTGCCAGCAGCTTCGGAAGTGAAGATAATTCACCCCTCTACTTT
CASSFGSEDNSPLYF
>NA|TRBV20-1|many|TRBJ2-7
TGCAGTGCTATAGACCCCTACTACGAGCAGTACTTC
CSAIDPYYEQYF
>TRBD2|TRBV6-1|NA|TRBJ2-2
TGTGCCAGCAGTGGACCGGGACTAGCGGGGAGGGTAAGGGAGCTGTTTTTT
CASSGPGLAGRVRELFF
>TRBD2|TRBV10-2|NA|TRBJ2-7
TGCGCCAGCAGAAGTGGACTAGCGGGAGTAGGGGAGCAGTACTTC
CASRSGLAGVGEQYF
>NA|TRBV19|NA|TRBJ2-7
TGTGCCAGTAGCGAGACCGGAAGGGATCCCTACGAGCAGTACTTC
CASSETGRDPYEQYF
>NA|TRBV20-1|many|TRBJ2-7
TGCAGTGCTAGGGACTACGTAGGATATCGGTACGAGCAGTACTTC
CSARDYVGYRYEQYF
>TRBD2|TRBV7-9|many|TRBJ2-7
TGTGCCAGCAGCCCAGGGAGCGGGAGCTTCAGCGAGCAGTACTTC
CASSPGSGSFSEQYF
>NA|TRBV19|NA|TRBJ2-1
TGTGCCAGTAGTCTCCAAGACGACGAACCCTACAATGAGCAGTTCTTC
CASSLQDDEPYNEQFF
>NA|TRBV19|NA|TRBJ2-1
TGTGCCAGTAGAGGGGTCGGGTCGGGGGTCGAGCAGTTCTTC
CASRGVGSGVEQFF
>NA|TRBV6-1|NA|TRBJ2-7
TGTGCCAGCAGGAGGGACCGTCTTATCTCCTACGAGCAGTACTTC
CASRRDRLISYEQYF
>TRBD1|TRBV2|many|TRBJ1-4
TGTGCCAGCAGTGAGGGACAGGGAACTATTAATGAAAAACTGTTTTTT
CASSEGQGTINEKLFF
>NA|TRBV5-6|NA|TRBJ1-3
TGTGCCAGCCCGGGGGAATCTGGAAACACCATATATTTT
CASPGESGNTIYF
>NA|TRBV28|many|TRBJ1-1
TGTGCCAGCAGCTCAGGGTGGATGGACACTGAAGCTTTCTTT
CASSSGWMDTEAFF
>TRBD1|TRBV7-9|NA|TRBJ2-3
TGTGCCAGCAGCGGACAGGGGGCCATCACAGATACGCAGTATTTT
CASSGQGAITDTQYF
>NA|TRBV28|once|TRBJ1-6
NA
CATRGRGPYEQYFGPGSPLHF
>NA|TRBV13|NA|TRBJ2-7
TGTGCCAGCTCAATAGGGACCTACGAGCAGTACTTC
CASSIGTYEQYF
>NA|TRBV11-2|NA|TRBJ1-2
TGTGCCAGCAGCTTAGACCCAGCAGCGAGCTATGGCTACACCTTC
CASSLDPAASYGYTF
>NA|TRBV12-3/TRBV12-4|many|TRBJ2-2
TGTGCCAGCAGTTTTTCTAGAATGGTGGGGGAGCTGTTTTTT
CASSFSRMVGELFF
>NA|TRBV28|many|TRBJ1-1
TGTGCCAGCAGTTTGCCCCTCCCGGGCAACACTGAAGCTTTCTTT
CASSLPLPGNTEAFF
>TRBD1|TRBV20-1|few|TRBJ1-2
TGCAGTGCTCAGTATGGACAGGGGCGATATGGCTACACCTTC
CSAQYGQGRYGYTF
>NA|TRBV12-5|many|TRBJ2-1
TGTGCTAGCGCCCCGGGACTTCTTAACAATGAGCAGTTCTTC
CASAPGLLNNEQFF
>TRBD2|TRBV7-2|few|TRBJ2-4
TGTGCCAGCAGCTTAGACACTAGCGGGAGGGCCTTTCAGTACTTC
CASSLDTSGRAFQYF
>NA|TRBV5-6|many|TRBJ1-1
TGTGCCAGCAGCACAACACCTCAGGGACCGAACACTGAAGCTTTCTTT
CASSTTPQGPNTEAFF
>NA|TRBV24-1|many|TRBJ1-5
TGTGCCACCAGTGACTCAGCGCAGCCCCAGCATTTT
CATSDSAQPQHF
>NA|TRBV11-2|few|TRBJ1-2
TGTGCCAGCAGCTTTAACAGAGCGGATGGCTACACCTTC
CASSFNRADGYTF
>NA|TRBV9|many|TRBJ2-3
TGTGCCAGCAGCGTAGACGCAGATACGCAGTATTTT
CASSVDADTQYF
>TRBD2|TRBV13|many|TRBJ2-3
TGTGCCAGCAGCGCCCGCTCCAGCGGGAGTTTAGATACGCAGTATTTT
CASSARSSGSLDTQYF
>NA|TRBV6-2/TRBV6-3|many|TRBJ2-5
TGTGCCAGCAGCCAGGACTGGGGCCAAGAGACCCAGTACTTC
CASSQDWGQETQYF
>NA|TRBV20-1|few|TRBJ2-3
TGCAGTGCTAGAGATTACCAGGCCCCGTCAGATACGCAGTATTTT
CSARDYQAPSDTQYF
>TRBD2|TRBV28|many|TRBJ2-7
TGTGCCAGCAGACCTAGCGGGAAGTTTACCTACGAGCAGTACTTC
CASRPSGKFTYEQYF
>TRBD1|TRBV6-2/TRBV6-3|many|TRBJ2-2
TGTGCCAGCAGTCGTTTGGGACAGGCGAACACCGGGGAGCTGTTTTTT
CASSRLGQANTGELFF
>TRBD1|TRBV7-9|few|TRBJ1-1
TGTGCCAGCAGCGTATTGGGACAGACCCGTGTGGCTTTCTTT
CASSVLGQTRVAFF
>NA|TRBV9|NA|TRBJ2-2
TGTGCCAGCAGCCGGGTTTTGAACACCGGGGAGCTGTTTTTT
CASSRVLNTGELFF
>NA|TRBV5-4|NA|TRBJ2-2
TGTGCCAGCAGCTTGGAGCAGGTCGGGGAGCTGTTTTTT
CASSLEQVGELFF
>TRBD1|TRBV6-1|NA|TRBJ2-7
TGTGCCAGCAGGGACAGGGGTCTCTCCTACGAGCAGTACTTC
CASRDRGLSYEQYF
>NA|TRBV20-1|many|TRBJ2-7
TGCAGTGCTAGCAGCTCAGTTCATAGGTACGAGCAGTACTTC
CSASSSVHRYEQYF
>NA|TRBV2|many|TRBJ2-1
TGTGCCAGCAGGGGGCGCGGAAATGAGCAGTTCTTC
CASRGRGNEQFF
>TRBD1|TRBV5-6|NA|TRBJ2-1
TGTGCCAACAGACCTCCCGGGACAGGTTCCTACAATGAGCAGTTCTTC
CANRPPGTGSYNEQFF
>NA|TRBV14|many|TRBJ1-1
TGTGCCAGCAGCCAAGATCTTGGGGCCCTGAGGACTGAAGCTTTCTTT
CASSQDLGALRTEAFF
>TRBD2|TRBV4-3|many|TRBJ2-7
TGCGCCAGCAGCCAAGACTGGCGGGAGGGCCGATTCTACGAGCAGTACTTC
CASSQDWREGRFYEQYF
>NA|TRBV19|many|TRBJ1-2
TGTGCCAGTAGTATTTCGGGGGCCTTAAATGGCTACACCTTC
CASSISGALNGYTF
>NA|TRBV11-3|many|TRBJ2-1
TGTGCCAGCAGCTTAGTTTGGGGGGATGAGCAGTTCTTC
CASSLVWGDEQFF